The source of this TCR beta chain is a study of blood T cell repertoires in COVID-19. At the level of the study: T cells, B-cell-depleted T cells, or PBMCs supplied cDNA or gDNA.

Source study methods: Amplifying reference gene primers gave estimates of nucleated cell counts. Using immunoSEQ multiplex PCR, the repertoire was profiled, and TCRdb retains in-frame clones only, with some absent. The V and J calls and clone size are taken from that table; D and trimming were inferred from the DNA. The data contain around 34,000 clones, roughly four fifths of them singletons. The CDR3 spans 14 residues. Germline V gene lookup returns CDR1 LNHDA and CDR2 SQIVND (reference sequence). V was clipped by 8 bases and J by 5 bases; unmatched bases: 8. The sequenced sample consisted of peripheral blood. The V gene is TRBV19, the J gene TRBJ1-4, with 7 bases fitting TRBD1. This clonotype was sampled from a man older than 75 with active or convalescent COVID-19. The CDR3 DNA is TGTGCCAGTCGGTCGTGGACAGGAAATGAAAAACTGTTTTTT. Residues: CASRSWTGNEKLFF. The variable domain in full, completed from reference TRBV19 and TRBJ1-4, reads DGGITQSPKYLFRKEGQNVTLSCEQNLNHDAMYWYRQDPGQGLRLIYYSQIVNDFQKGDIAEGYSVSREKKESFPLTVTSAQKNPTAFYLCASRSWTGNEKLFFGSGTQLSVL.